Described below is a single TCR beta chain sequence and its context. This clonotype was seen more than once but under ten times. The target of this receptor is not known. No base quality values were provided; no much bigger clone lies one nucleotide off. The germline V gene (reference sequence) provides CDR1 DFQATT and CDR2 SNEGSKA. The CDR3 runs 13 residues from the cysteine to the phenylalanine. Left in the record is the CDR3 DNA by itself, 39 bases read in frame from the first base. The junction shows trimming of 6 bases on V and 3 bases on J, plus 11 bases between the germline ends. The TCR beta CDR3 regions were amplified from RNA transcripts. The first round of RT-PCR for the TCR CDR3 was performed with the HTBI primer set and the Qiagen OneStep RT-PCR kit. Libraries were constructed in a second round of multiplex PCR, after which size selection and purification were carried out. Libraries were sequenced paired-end with 100 bp reads on an Illumina HiSeq2000. In the paper's pipeline: SOAPnuke was used to process the raw data, removing reads that contained adapters or uncalled bases, had a mean Phred below 15, or lacked an exact match to the constant primer or identifier. COPE v1.2.5 was used to merge high-quality paired reads, and clonotypes were defined as unique nucleotide sequences. Clonotypes were aligned to IMGT TRBV, TRBD and TRBJ reference segments using MiTCR v1.1. Only V-J combinations with frequency above 0.0001, covering about 99% of repertoires, were analysed. A TCS score was defined as the ratio of F50 (clonal expansion) to E x V (chaos), with BLOSUM62-based TCRdist applied between CDR3 peptides within each V-J. Welch's t-statistics and random forest reduced around 520 V-J features to roughly 13, which were used in a naive Bayes classifier (R e1071). Starting from the raw public reads, TCRdb applied fastp trimming at Q25, assembled clones with MiXCR and retained in-frame beta chains. For every CDR3 protein sequence, its rows merge into one entry that carries the most common genes and DNA. The V and J calls and clone size are TCRdb's, not the authors'. The sample table shows hundreds of thousands of distinct CDR3 sequences, and roughly 20% are seen once. 34% of the sample goes to the ten largest clones.

This sample is part of a study of T cells in Graves' hyperthyroidism and ophthalmopathy (dated by TCRdb to about 2019). About the investigation overall: Peripheral blood samples were taken at the time of initial diagnosis, prior to any treatment. An independent validation cohort of 18 to 20 hyperthyroidism patients and about 15 patients who later progressed to ophthalmopathy tested prospective prediction of ophthalmopathy. A discovery cohort of roughly 96 patients, about 40 with Graves' ophthalmopathy and approximately 57 with stable Graves' hyperthyroidism, was used to find distinguishing TCR V-J signatures. The 100 discovery patients were randomly split 7:3 into training and test sets. Once sampling was done, hyperthyroidism patients were given methimazole at a starting dose of 30 mg daily, whereas ophthalmopathy patients were given high-dose intravenous methylprednisolone. In about 6 Graves' hyperthyroidism patients, the study also compared T-cell repertoires from thyroid tissue with T-cell repertoires from blood. TCR Vbeta CDR3 sequencing of around 130 peripheral blood samples (over 40 ophthalmopathy, over 70 hyperthyroidism and about 17 progressor patients) is reported in the paper. General study outcomes and caveats: During validation, the model predicted progression to ophthalmopathy a median of about 6.5 months ahead of onset, with more than 60% sensitivity and about 75% specificity. In cross-validation, a model built on a 13 V-J signature told ophthalmopathy apart from stable hyperthyroidism with under 90% sensitivity and around 81% specificity, and in testing the same model reached 80%/75%. Most expanded thyroid clonotypes (frequency above 0.001) were also detected in blood, a finding suggesting that blood repertoires may reflect thyroid immune responses. No statistical method was used to fix the sample size in advance, and group allocation was not hidden from the investigators.

In the ophthalmopathy patients, disease was moderately to severely active, with a Clinical Activity Score of 3 or more, a NOSPECS grade of 4 or more, and a duration of less than 3 months. Exclusion was applied to patients with uncontrolled infections, other autoimmune diseases, pregnancy or lactation. Clinical symptoms, serum thyroxine and TRAb, thyroid ultrasound, and orbital computed tomography formed the basis for the diagnoses. Ficoll-Paque density gradient centrifugation was used to isolate PBMCs from 8 to 10 ml of fresh peripheral blood. Trizol reagent was used to extract total RNA, and RNA quality was then checked on an Agilent 2100 Bioanalyzer.

This receptor chain uses TRBV20-1 and TRBJ2-2, with the D call tentatively TRBD1 or TRBD2, each fitting 5 bases. The sequencing sample was made of blood. The source is a young man with Graves' ophthalmopathy. The encoded CDR3 is CSARDGDTGELFF. The base sequence is TGCAGTGCGAGGGACGGCGACACCGGGGAGCTGTTTTTT.